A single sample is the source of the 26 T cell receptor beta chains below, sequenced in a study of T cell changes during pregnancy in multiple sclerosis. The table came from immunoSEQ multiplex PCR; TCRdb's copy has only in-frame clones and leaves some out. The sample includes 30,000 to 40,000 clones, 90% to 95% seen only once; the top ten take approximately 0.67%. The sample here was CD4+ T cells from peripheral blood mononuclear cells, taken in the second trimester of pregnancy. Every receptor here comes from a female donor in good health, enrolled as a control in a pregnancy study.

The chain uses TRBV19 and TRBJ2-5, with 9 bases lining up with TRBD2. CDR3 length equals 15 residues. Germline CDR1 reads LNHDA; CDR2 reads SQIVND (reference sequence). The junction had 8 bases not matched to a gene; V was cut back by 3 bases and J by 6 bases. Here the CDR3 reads CASSIGLAGTQTQYF. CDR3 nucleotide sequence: TGTGCCAGTAGTATTGGGCTAGCGGGGACTCAGACCCAGTACTTC. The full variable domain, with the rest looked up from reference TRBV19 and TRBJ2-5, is DGGITQSPKYLFRKEGQNVTLSCEQNLNHDAMYWYRQDPGQGLRLIYYSQIVNDFQKGDIAEGYSVSREKKESFPLTVTSAQKNPTAFYLCASSIGLAGTQTQYFGPGTRLLVL.

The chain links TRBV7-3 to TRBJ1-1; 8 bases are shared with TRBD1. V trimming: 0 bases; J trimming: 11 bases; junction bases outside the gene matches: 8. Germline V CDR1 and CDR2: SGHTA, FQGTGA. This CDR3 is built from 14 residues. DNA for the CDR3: TGTGCCAGCAGCTTAACGGGACAGGCGTCAAGGGCTTTCTTT. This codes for CASSLTGQASRAFF.

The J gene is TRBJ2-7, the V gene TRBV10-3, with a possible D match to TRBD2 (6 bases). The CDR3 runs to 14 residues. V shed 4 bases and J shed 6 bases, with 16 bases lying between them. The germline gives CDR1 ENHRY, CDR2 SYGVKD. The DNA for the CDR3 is TGTGCCATCAGTGGGGAAGGGAGGATATCCGAGCAGTACTTC. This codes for CAISGEGRISEQYF.

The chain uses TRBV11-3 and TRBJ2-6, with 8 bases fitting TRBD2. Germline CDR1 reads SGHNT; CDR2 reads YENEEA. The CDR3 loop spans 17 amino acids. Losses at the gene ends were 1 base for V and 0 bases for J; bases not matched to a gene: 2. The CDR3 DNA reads TGTGCCAGCAGCTTAGCCCGGGGGGGCTCTGGGGCCAACGTCCTGACTTTC. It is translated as CASSLARGGSGANVLTF.

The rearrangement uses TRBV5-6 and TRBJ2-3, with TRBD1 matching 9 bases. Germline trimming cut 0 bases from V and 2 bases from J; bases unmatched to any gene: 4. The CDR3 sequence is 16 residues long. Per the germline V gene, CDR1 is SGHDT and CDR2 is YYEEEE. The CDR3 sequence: CASSLEGQGLTDTQYF. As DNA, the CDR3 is TGTGCCAGCAGCTTGGAGGGACAGGGTCTCACAGATACGCAGTATTTT.

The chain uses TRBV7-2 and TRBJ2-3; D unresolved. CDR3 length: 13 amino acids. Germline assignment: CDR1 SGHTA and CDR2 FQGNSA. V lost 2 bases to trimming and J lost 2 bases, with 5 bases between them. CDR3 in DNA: TGTGCCAGCAGCTTACAGATCACAGATACGCAGTATTTT. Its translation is CASSLQITDTQYF. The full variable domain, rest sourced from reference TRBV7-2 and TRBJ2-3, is GAGVSQSPSNKVTEKGKDVELRCDPISGHTALYWYRQSLGQGLEFLIYFQGNSAPDKSGLPSDRFSAERTGGSVSTLTIQRTQQEDSAVYLCASSLQITDTQYFGPGTRLTVL.

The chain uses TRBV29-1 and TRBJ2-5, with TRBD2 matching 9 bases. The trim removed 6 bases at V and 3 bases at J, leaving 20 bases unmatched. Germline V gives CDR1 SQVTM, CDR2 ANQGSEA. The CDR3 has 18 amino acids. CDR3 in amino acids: CSVVRGWRRGGLEETQYF. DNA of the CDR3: TGCAGCGTCGTGAGGGGGTGGAGGCGGGGGGGACTAGAAGAGACCCAGTACTTC.

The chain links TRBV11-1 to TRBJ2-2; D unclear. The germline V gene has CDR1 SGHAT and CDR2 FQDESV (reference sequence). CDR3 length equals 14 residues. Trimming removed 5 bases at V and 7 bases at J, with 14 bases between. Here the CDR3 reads CASSQMSVVGELFF. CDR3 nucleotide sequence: TGTGCCAGCAGCCAGATGAGCGTGGTCGGGGAGCTGTTTTTT.

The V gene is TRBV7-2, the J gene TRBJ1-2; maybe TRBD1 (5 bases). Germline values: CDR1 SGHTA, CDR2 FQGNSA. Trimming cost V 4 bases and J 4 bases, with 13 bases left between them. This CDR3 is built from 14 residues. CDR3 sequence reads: CASSSRQTLYGYTF. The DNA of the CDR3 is TGTGCCAGCAGCTCAAGACAGACCCTCTATGGCTACACCTTC.

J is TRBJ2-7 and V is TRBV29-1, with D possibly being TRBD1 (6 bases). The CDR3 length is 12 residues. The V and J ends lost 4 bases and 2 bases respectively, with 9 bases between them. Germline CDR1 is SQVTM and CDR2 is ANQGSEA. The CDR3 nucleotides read TGCAGCGTTGGTAGGACAGCCTACGAGCAGTACTTC. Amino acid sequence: CSVGRTAYEQYF.

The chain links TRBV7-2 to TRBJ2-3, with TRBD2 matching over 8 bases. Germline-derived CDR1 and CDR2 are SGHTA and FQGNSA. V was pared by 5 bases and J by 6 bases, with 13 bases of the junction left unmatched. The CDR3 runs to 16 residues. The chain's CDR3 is CASSTRNRGGDDTQYF. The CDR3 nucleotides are TGTGCCAGCAGCACCCGAAACCGGGGGGGCGACGATACGCAGTATTTT.

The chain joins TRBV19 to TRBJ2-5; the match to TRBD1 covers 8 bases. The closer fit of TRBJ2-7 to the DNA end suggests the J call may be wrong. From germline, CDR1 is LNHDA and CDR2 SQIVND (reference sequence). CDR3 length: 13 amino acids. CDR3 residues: CATIRQGTYEQYF. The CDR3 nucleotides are TGTGCCACTATCCGACAGGGGACCTACGAGCAGTACTTC.

DNA of the CDR3: TGTGCCAGCAGTCTTGGACCCCAGCTCAGGGCGGCAGGGCCACCCCTCCACTTT. It encodes CASSLGPQLRAAGPPLHF. The rearrangement joins TRBV27 to TRBJ1-6, with a possible D match to TRBD1 (5 bases). The germline V gene has CDR1 MNHEY and CDR2 SMNVEV (reference sequence). Trimming cost V 5 bases and J 11 bases, with 28 bases left between them. This CDR3 region has 18 residues.

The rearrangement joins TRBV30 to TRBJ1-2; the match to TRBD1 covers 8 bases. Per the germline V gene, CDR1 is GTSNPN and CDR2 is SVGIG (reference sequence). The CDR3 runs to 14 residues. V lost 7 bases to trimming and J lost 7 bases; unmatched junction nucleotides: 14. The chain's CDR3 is CASTGGLVLFGYTF. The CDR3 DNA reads TGTGCCTCTACAGGGGGGTTGGTTTTGTTTGGCTACACCTTC.

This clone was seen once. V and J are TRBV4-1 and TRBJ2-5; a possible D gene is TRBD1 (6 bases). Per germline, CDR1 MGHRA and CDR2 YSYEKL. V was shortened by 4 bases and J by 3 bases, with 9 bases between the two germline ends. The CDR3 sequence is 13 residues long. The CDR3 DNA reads TGCGCCAGCAGCCGAGACAGGAAAGAGACCCAGTACTTC. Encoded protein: CASSRDRKETQYF.

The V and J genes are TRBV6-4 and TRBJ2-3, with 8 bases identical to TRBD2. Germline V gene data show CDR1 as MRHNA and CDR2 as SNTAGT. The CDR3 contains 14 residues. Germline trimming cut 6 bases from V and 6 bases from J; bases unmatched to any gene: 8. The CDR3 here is CASSASTGGDTQYF. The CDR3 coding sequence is TGTGCCAGCAGCGCATCGACGGGGGGGGATACGCAGTATTTT.

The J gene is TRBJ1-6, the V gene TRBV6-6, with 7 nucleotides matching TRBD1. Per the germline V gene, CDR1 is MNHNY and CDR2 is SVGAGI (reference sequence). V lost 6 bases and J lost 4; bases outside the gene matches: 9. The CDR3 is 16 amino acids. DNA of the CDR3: TGTGCCAGCAGCGATAGGGACAGTCTATATAATTCACCCCTCCACTTT. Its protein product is CASSDRDSLYNSPLHF.

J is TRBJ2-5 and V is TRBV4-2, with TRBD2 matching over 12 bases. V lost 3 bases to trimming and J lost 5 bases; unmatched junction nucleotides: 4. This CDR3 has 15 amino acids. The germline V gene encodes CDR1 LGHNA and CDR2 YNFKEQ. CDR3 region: CASSHLAGGEETQYF. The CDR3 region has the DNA TGTGCCAGCAGCCATCTAGCGGGGGGGGAGGAGACCCAGTACTTC.

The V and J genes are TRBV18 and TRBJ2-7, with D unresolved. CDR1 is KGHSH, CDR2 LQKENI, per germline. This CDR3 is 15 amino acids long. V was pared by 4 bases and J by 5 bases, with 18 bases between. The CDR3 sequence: CASSRGMGKFDEQYF. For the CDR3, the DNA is TGTGCCAGCTCACGAGGTATGGGTAAATTCGACGAGCAGTACTTC.

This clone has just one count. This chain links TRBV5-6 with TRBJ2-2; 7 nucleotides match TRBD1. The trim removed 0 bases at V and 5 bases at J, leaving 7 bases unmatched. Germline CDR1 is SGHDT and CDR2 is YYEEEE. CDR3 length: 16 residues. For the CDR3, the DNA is TGTGCCAGCAGCTTGGAGCTGGGACAGTTTACCGGGGAGCTGTTTTTT. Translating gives CASSLELGQFTGELFF.

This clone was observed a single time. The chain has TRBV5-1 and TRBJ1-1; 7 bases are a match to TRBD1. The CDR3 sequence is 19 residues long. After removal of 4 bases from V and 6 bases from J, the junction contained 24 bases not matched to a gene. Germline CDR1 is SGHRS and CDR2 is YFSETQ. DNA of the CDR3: TGCGCCAGCAGCCCCATCAGCCTGTCCACAACGAACAGGGGACCTGAAGCTTTCTTT. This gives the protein CASSPISLSTTNRGPEAFF. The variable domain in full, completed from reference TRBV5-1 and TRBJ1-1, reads KAGVTQTPRYLIKTRGQQVTLSCSPISGHRSVSWYQQTPGQGLQFLFEYFSETQRNKGNFPGRFSGRQFSNSRSEMNVSTLELGDSALYLCASSPISLSTTNRGPEAFFGQGTRLTVV.

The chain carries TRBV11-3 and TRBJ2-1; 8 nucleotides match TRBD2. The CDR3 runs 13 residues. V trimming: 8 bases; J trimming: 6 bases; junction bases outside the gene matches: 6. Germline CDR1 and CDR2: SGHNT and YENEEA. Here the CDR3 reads CASAGGAGNEQFF. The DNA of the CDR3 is TGTGCCAGCGCCGGGGGGGCGGGCAATGAGCAGTTCTTC.

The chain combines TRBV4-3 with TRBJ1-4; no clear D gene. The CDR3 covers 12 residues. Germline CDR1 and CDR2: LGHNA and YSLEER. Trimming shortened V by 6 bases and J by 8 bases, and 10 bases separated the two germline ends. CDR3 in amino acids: CASSPGLEKLFF. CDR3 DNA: TGCGCCAGCAGTCCTGGGCTCGAAAAACTGTTTTTT.

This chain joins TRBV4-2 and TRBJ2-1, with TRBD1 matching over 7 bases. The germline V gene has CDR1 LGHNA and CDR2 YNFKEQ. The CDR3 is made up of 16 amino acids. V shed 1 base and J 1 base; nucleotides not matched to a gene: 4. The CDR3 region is CASSQVRQGSYNEQFF. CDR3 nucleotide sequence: TGTGCCAGCAGCCAAGTAAGACAGGGTTCCTACAATGAGCAGTTCTTC.

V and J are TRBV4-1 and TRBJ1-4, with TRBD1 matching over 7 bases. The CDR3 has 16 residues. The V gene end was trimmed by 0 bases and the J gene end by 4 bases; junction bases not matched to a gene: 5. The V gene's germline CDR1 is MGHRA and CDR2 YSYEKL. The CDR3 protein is CASSQDSQGVNEKLFF. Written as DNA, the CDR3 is TGCGCCAGCAGCCAAGATAGCCAGGGGGTTAATGAAAAACTGTTTTTT.

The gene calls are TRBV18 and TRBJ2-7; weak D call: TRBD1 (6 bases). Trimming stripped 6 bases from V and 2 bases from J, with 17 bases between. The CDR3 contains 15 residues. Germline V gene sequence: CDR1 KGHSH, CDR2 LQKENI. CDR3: CASSPDRNPTYEQYF. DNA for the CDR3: TGTGCCAGCTCCCCCGACAGGAACCCAACCTACGAGCAGTACTTC. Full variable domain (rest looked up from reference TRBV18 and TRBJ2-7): NAGVMQNPRHLVRRRGQEARLRCSPMKGHSHVYWYRQLPEEGLKFMVYLQKENIIDESGMPKERFSAEFPKEGPSILRIQQVVRGDSAAYFCASSPDRNPTYEQYFGPGTRLTVT.